These 22 T cell receptor beta chains were all obtained from the same sample, sequenced in a study of blood T cell repertoires in COVID-19. Sequenced by immunoSEQ multiplex PCR; TCRdb stores in-frame clones only, minus some. This table has more than 110,000 clones, about 75% appearing once. Sequencing was carried out using PBMCs or T cells enriched from blood (not recorded which). Source of these receptors: a woman between 50 and 59 years old who had recovered from COVID-19.

The CDR3 protein is CASSQTGSGNTIYF. The CDR3 DNA follows: TGTGCCAGCAGCCAGACAGGTTCTGGAAACACCATATATTTT. The genes are TRBV11-3 and TRBJ1-3; maybe TRBD1 (6 bases). Germline loops: CDR1 SGHNT, CDR2 YENEEA. The length of the CDR3 is 14 residues. Trimming took 5 bases from V and 1 from J, leaving 9 bases between them.

This rearrangement joins TRBV13 to TRBJ1-1; D ambiguous. The V end lost 0 bases, the J end lost 10 bases, and 12 bases lay between the germline ends. Per germline, CDR1 PRHDT and CDR2 FYEKMQ (reference sequence). The CDR3 totals 13 residues. CDR3 coding DNA: TGTGCCAGCAGCTTAGGTCGCGGCCAAGCAGCTTTCTTT. Its translation: CASSLGRGQAAFF.

The chain joins TRBV5-1 to TRBJ2-1, with TRBD2 identical over 9 bases. This CDR3 has 16 amino acids. Trimming cost V 4 bases and J 6 bases; bases outside gene matches: 11. Germline CDR1 reads SGHRS; CDR2 reads YFSETQ. DNA of the CDR3: TGCGCCAGCAGCCTGAGGGCTAGCGGGATCGGCAATGAGCAGTTCTTC. It encodes CASSLRASGIGNEQFF. Together with reference TRBV5-1 and TRBJ2-1, the CDR3 gives the full variable domain: KAGVTQTPRYLIKTRGQQVTLSCSPISGHRSVSWYQQTPGQGLQFLFEYFSETQRNKGNFPGRFSGRQFSNSRSEMNVSTLELGDSALYLCASSLRASGIGNEQFFGPGTRLTVL.

This chain joins TRBV9 and TRBJ2-1; 7 bases are shared with TRBD1. The CDR3 loop spans 14 amino acids. Unmatched junction bases numbered 5, after V lost 3 bases and J lost 5 bases. CDR1 is SGDLS, CDR2 YYNGEE, per germline. The CDR3 region is CASSAGTVHNEQFF. The CDR3 bases are TGTGCCAGCAGCGCAGGGACAGTACACAATGAGCAGTTCTTC.

The chain has TRBV2 and TRBJ2-7, with TRBD2 identical over 7 bases. From germline, CDR1 is SNHLY and CDR2 FYNNEI. This CDR3 has 14 residues. V was pared by 2 bases and J by 2 bases, with 3 bases of the junction left unmatched. CDR3: CASSESGTPYEQYF. The CDR3 nucleotides read TGTGCCAGCAGTGAAAGCGGGACCCCCTACGAGCAGTACTTC.

The gene calls are TRBV28 and TRBJ2-3, with TRBD1 matching 7 bases. The CDR3 has 11 amino acids. Germline CDR1 and CDR2: MDHEN and SYDVKM. V was pared by 7 bases and J by 11 bases, with 6 bases of the junction left unmatched. Written as DNA, the CDR3 is TGTGCCAGCACCGCCGGGACAGAGCAGTATTTT. It codes for CASTAGTEQYF. The variable domain in full, completed from reference TRBV28 and TRBJ2-3, reads DVKVTQSSRYLVKRTGEKVFLECVQDMDHENMFWYRQDPGLGLRLIYFSYDVKMKEKGDIPEGYSVSREKKERFSLILESASTNQTSMYLCASTAGTEQYFGPGTRLTVL.

V usage is TRBV7-2 and J usage is TRBJ2-3; no firm D call. The germline gives CDR1 SGHTA, CDR2 FQGNSA. Trimming cost V 1 base and J 0 bases, with 17 bases left between them. This CDR3 comprises 18 residues. The DNA of the CDR3 is TGTGCCAGCAGCTTAGTTGACCTAGTCCCAACTAGCACAGATACGCAGTATTTT. This sequence encodes CASSLVDLVPTSTDTQYF.

Of note for this clone: The same CDR3 also results from other DNA sequences found in this sample. The chain recombines TRBV5-1 with TRBJ1-2; D ambiguous. The ends were cut back, 0 bases at V and 4 bases at J, with 10 bases in the middle. CDR3 length: 14 amino acids. Per germline, CDR1 SGHRS and CDR2 YFSETQ. CDR3 in DNA: TGCGCCAGCAGCTTGGAGGGAGCTGGCTATGGCTACACCTTC. Its protein is CASSLEGAGYGYTF.

V and J are TRBV2 and TRBJ2-7; possibly TRBD2 for D (7 bases). CDR3 length: 14 amino acids. The germline V gene has CDR1 SNHLY and CDR2 FYNNEI. Trimming took 6 bases from V and 0 from J, leaving 12 bases between them. CDR3 bases: TGTGCCAGCAGCTCGGGGGGCCTCTCCTACGAGCAGTACTTC. The encoded protein is CASSSGGLSYEQYF. Combining the CDR3 with reference TRBV2 and TRBJ2-7 gives the whole variable domain EPEVTQTPSHQVTQMGQEVILRCVPISNHLYFYWYRQILGQKVEFLVSFYNNEISEKSEIFDDQFSVERPDGSNFTLKIRSTKLEDSAMYFCASSSGGLSYEQYFGPGTRLTVT.

This chain uses TRBV5-1 with TRBJ2-1, with a weak D call TRBD2 (5 bases). CDR3 length: 18 residues. Trimming removed 4 bases at V and 0 bases at J, with 20 bases between. Germline CDR1 is SGHRS and CDR2 is YFSETQ. CDR3 sequence: CASSTTGSTSRSYNEQFF. The CDR3 coding sequence is TGCGCCAGCAGCACAACCGGGTCCACTAGTCGCTCCTACAATGAGCAGTTCTTC.

The chain combines TRBV7-8 with TRBJ2-7; the D gene is possibly TRBD1 (6 bases). Trimming shortened V by 4 bases and J by 2 bases, and 12 bases separated the two germline ends. Germline assignment: CDR1 SGHVS and CDR2 FQNEAQ. The CDR3 is made up of 14 amino acids. The CDR3 region is CASSSRGKTYEQYF. CDR3 bases: TGTGCCAGCAGCTCGAGGGGGAAAACCTACGAGCAGTACTTC.

The chain's CDR3 is CASSVGPGQTDTQYF. CDR3 DNA sequence: TGTGCCAGCAGCGTAGGTCCGGGACAAACAGATACGCAGTATTTT. The genes are TRBV9 and TRBJ2-3; D might be TRBD1 (6 bases). Trimming removed 0 bases at V and 3 bases at J, with 11 bases between. Germline V gene sequence: CDR1 SGDLS, CDR2 YYNGEE. This CDR3 is built from 15 residues. Supplemented by reference TRBV9 and TRBJ2-3, the full variable domain reads DSGVTQTPKHLITATGQRVTLRCSPRSGDLSVYWYQQSLDQGLQFLIQYYNGEERAKGNILERFSAQQFPDLHSELNLSSLELGDSALYFCASSVGPGQTDTQYFGPGTRLTVL.

The chain uses TRBV5-6 and TRBJ2-7; possibly TRBD1 for D (6 bases). In germline, CDR1 is SGHDT, CDR2 YYEEEE. V dropped 5 bases and J dropped 0 bases, with 12 bases sitting between them. This CDR3 has 14 amino acids. The CDR3: CASSYRTASYEQYF. CDR3 DNA sequence: TGTGCCAGCAGTTACCGGACAGCCTCCTACGAGCAGTACTTC.

Here the CDR3 DNA reads TGTGCCAGCAGTTACGAGACAGGGCCTACTGAAGCTTTCTTT. It is translated as CASSYETGPTEAFF. The rearrangement joins TRBV6-5 to TRBJ1-1; 7 bases match TRBD1. Germline-derived CDR1 and CDR2 are MNHEY and SVGAGI. The length of the CDR3 is 14 residues. The V gene end was trimmed by 2 bases and the J gene end by 5 bases; junction bases not matched to a gene: 5.

V usage is TRBV30 and J usage is TRBJ1-5, with D possibly being TRBD1 (6 bases). Germline CDR1 is GTSNPN and CDR2 is SVGIG (reference sequence). This CDR3 region has 16 residues. V dropped 0 bases and J dropped 0 bases, with 12 bases sitting between them. CDR3 nucleotides: TGTGCCTGGAGTGTACGGGGGGGCGGTAGCAATCAGCCCCAGCATTTT. Amino acids: CAWSVRGGGSNQPQHF.

V and J are TRBV10-3 and TRBJ2-1; 10 bases agree with TRBD2. The V segment lost 2 bases and the J segment 5 bases; nucleotides outside the gene matches: 3. CDR1 is ENHRY and CDR2 is SYGVKD in the germline V gene. CDR3 length: 15 residues. For the CDR3, the DNA is TGTGCCATCAGTGAGCGGCTAGCGGGGGACAATGAGCAGTTCTTC. Translated, it gives CAISERLAGDNEQFF.

J is TRBJ2-1 and V is TRBV30; possible D gene TRBD2, 5 bases. The germline CDR1 and CDR2 sequences are GTSNPN and SVGIG (reference sequence). The CDR3 contains 14 residues. V was pared by 2 bases and J by 5 bases, with 13 bases between. The CDR3 region has the DNA TGTGCCTGGAGTCCGCCTAGCCCCCACAATGAGCAGTTCTTC. Its protein product is CAWSPPSPHNEQFF.

This clone was found once. The genes are TRBV6-5 and TRBJ1-1, with 9 positions matching TRBD1. V lost 4 bases, J lost 4 bases, and 4 bases stayed unmatched. This CDR3 has 14 amino acids. CDR1 and CDR2 from the germline V gene are MNHEY and SVGAGI. CDR3 sequence reads: CASSSQGAVTEAFF. CDR3 DNA sequence: TGTGCCAGCAGTTCACAGGGGGCCGTCACTGAAGCTTTCTTT.

The chain uses TRBV30 and TRBJ1-3; 9 nucleotides match TRBD1. With V trimmed by 5 bases and J by 1 base, 6 bases remained unmatched. This CDR3 is 15 amino acids long. Germline assignment: CDR1 GTSNPN and CDR2 SVGIG (reference sequence). CDR3 bases: TGTGCCTGGTCCGGGACAGGGTATTCTGGAAACACCATATATTTT. It encodes CAWSGTGYSGNTIYF.

The V and J genes are TRBV9 and TRBJ2-7, with D perhaps TRBD1 (6 bases). Germline lookup yields CDR1 SGDLS and CDR2 YYNGEE. V was cut by 0 bases and J by 2 bases, with 12 bases left in between. The CDR3 extends over 15 amino acids. In nucleotides, the CDR3 is TGTGCCAGCAGCGTAGAGGGGGACCGTGCCTACGAGCAGTACTTC. The encoded protein is CASSVEGDRAYEQYF.

This rearrangement joins TRBV5-6 to TRBJ1-2; no reliable D call. The CDR3 has 14 residues. The germline V and J ends were trimmed by 5 bases and 2 bases, with 13 bases remaining between them. Germline V gene sequence: CDR1 SGHDT, CDR2 YYEEEE. CDR3 sequence (DNA): TGTGCCAGCAGACCCTACAGTGTAAACTATGGCTACACCTTC. Translated, it gives CASRPYSVNYGYTF. Based on the CDR3 plus reference TRBV5-6 and TRBJ1-2, the full variable domain is DAGVTQSPTHLIKTRGQQVTLRCSPKSGHDTVSWYQQALGQGPQFIFQYYEEEERQRGNFPDRFSGHQFPNYSSELNVNALLLGDSALYLCASRPYSVNYGYTFGSGTRLTVV.

This rearrangement joins TRBV6-5 to TRBJ2-5; possibly TRBD1 for D (6 bases). Trimming took 6 bases from V and 4 from J, leaving 9 bases between them. This CDR3 comprises 12 residues. Germline loops: CDR1 MNHEY, CDR2 SVGAGI. The CDR3 DNA reads TGTGCCAGCAGCCAGGGGTTAGAGACCCAGTACTTC. Translating it yields CASSQGLETQYF.